Listed below are T cell receptor beta chains from one sample, sequenced in a study of T cells after yellow fever vaccination. MiXCR, run by TCRdb on the 5' RACE reads, gives a single entry per CDR3 protein. This table holds about 58,000 distinct CDR3 sequences, 5.5% to 6% found once. The specimen comprised PBMCs, either bulk or a sorted T-cell subset (CD4+, CD8+, memory, or dextramer-sorted; not recorded which), sampled on the day of the yellow fever booster vaccination. Receptor source: a man aged 18 to 30 who received the YFV17D yellow fever vaccine. The CDR3 runs from the conserved cysteine through the conserved F or W. Each record gives: clone size, V gene, J gene, D gene, CDR3 DNA, CDR3 protein. D genes are given only for firm matches. Clone sizes are given selectively: once, few, many, or a class where the clone is expanded.

many,TRBV7-6,TRBJ2-2,-,TGTGCCAGCAGCCGTTACGGAGGGAACACCGGGGAGCTGTTTTTT,CASSRYGGNTGELFF
many,TRBV12-3/TRBV12-4,TRBJ1-5,-,TGTGCCAGCAGTTTTCGGGGGCGCCAGCCCCAGCATTTT,CASSFRGRQPQHF
many,TRBV27,TRBJ1-6,TRBD1,TGTGCCAGCAGTTATAGAACAGGGGGTATCCATAATTCACCCCTCCACTTT,CASSYRTGGIHNSPLHF
-,TRBV12-3/TRBV12-4,TRBJ2-7,-,TGTGCCAGCAGTCCGGCCGGGACTGCCTCCTACGAGCAGTACTTC,CASSPAGTASYEQYF
many,TRBV5-6,TRBJ2-3,TRBD2,TGTGCCAGCAGTGCGGGGGTAGTTGGACCCGTGGATACGCAGTATTTT,CASSAGVVGPVDTQYF
many,TRBV29-1,TRBJ2-1,-,TGCAGCGTTGAAGGAAGGGGTGTCGCCTACAATGAGCAGTTCTTC,CSVEGRGVAYNEQFF
few,TRBV7-2,TRBJ2-5,-,TGTGCCAGCAGCTTAGGAGGCTTTTGGGGGGCGGAGACCCAGTACTTC,CASSLGGFWGAETQYF
many,TRBV29-1,TRBJ2-5,-,TGCAGCGTGGTCTTGCTCGGGGGCCAAGAGACCCAGTACTTC,CSVVLLGGQETQYF
many,TRBV4-3,TRBJ2-7,TRBD1,TGCGCCAGCAGCCAAGAACCGGGACAGGGGTTCTACGAGCAGTACTTC,CASSQEPGQGFYEQYF
few,TRBV5-4,TRBJ2-4,-,TGTGCCAGCAGCTTGACAGGGGCCAAAAACATTCAGTACTTC,CASSLTGAKNIQYF
many,TRBV20-1,TRBJ1-1,-,TGCAGTGCCCGACTGAACACTGAAGCTTTCTTT,CSARLNTEAFF
many,TRBV4-2,TRBJ1-6,-,TGTGCCAGCAGCCAGGCAGCCACGCAGCCCAATTCACCCCTCCACTTT,CASSQAATQPNSPLHF
few,TRBV27,TRBJ1-1,-,TGTGCCAGCAGTTTATTGTTTGGCGGTGAAGCTTTCTTT,CASSLLFGGEAFF
-,TRBV7-9,TRBJ1-1,-,TGTGCCAGCAGCCCTTCTTTCTGGACCCGGGGCACTGAAGCTTTCTTT,CASSPSFWTRGTEAFF
many,TRBV10-2,TRBJ1-6,-,TGCGCCAGCAGTGAAGGGCAGAGTACCTATAATTCACCCCTCCACTTT,CASSEGQSTYNSPLHF
many,TRBV12-3/TRBV12-4,TRBJ1-2,-,TGTGCCAGCATTAGTAACTATGGCTACACCTTC,CASISNYGYTF
few,TRBV5-4,TRBJ1-1,-,TGTGCCAGCAGCGCCGGGTTCTCAAGGACTGAAGCTTTCTTT,CASSAGFSRTEAFF
-,TRBV6-5,TRBJ1-1,-,TGTGCCAGCAGTTACTCTAACGGGGCCGCTGAAGCTTTCTTT,CASSYSNGAAEAFF
few,TRBV5-6,TRBJ2-3,-,TGTGCCAGCAGCTTGGGGCAGGGGTTGGCCCCCATTTTT,CASSLGQGLAPIF
few,TRBV10-3,TRBJ2-2,TRBD1,TGTGCCATCAGGGATCAGGGTTGGACAGGGAACACCGGGGAGCTGTTTTTT,CAIRDQGWTGNTGELFF
few,TRBV27,TRBJ1-2,TRBD1,TGTGCCAGCAGTTTATTAAAGGGACAGGGACCATATGGCTACACCTTC,CASSLLKGQGPYGYTF
-,TRBV7-3,TRBJ2-3,TRBD2,TGTGCCAGCAGCCTAGGGGGCGGGGGGGCGGATACGCAGTATTTT,CASSLGGGGADTQYF